These 26 T cell receptor beta chains were sequenced from one sample in a study of OX40 agonist ivuxolimab in advanced cancers. The protocol was immunoSEQ multiplex PCR, while the TCRdb copy is restricted to in-frame clones and leaves out a portion. Here the sample spans tens of thousands of clones, about 85% being singletons. The sequencing used CD4+ or CD8+ T cells sorted from blood, collected in a trial of the OX40 agonist ivuxolimab. The receptors were gathered from an adult with an advanced solid tumor such as melanoma, head and neck, liver or kidney cancer.

The chain has TRBV6-1 and TRBJ2-1, with TRBD1 identical over 12 bases. CDR1 and CDR2 from the germline V gene are MNHNS and SASEGT. V trimming: 4 bases; J trimming: 9 bases; junction bases outside the gene matches: 7. This CDR3 has 15 residues. This CDR3 reads CASSVGQGASFEQFF. CDR3 DNA: TGTGCCAGCAGTGTGGGACAGGGGGCATCCTTTGAGCAGTTCTTC.

The rearrangement uses TRBV30 and TRBJ1-5, with TRBD1 as a possible D gene (5 bases). With 0 bases removed from V and 1 base from J, the gap between germline ends came to 16 bases. The CDR3 is 17 amino acids. Per the germline V gene, CDR1 is GTSNPN and CDR2 is SVGIG (reference sequence). The chain's CDR3 is CAWSVEQGGVSNQPQHF. Here the CDR3 DNA reads TGTGCCTGGAGTGTAGAGCAGGGTGGGGTGAGCAATCAGCCCCAGCATTTT.

This chain uses TRBV5-1 with TRBJ1-1; the match to TRBD1 covers 7 bases. The germline V gene encodes CDR1 SGHRS and CDR2 YFSETQ. V lost 3 bases and J lost 2; bases outside the gene matches: 4. This CDR3 spans 14 amino acids. Written as DNA, the CDR3 is TGCGCCAGCAGCTCACAGGGGACCAACACTGAAGCTTTCTTT. Translated: CASSSQGTNTEAFF.

V gene TRBV4-3 combines with J gene TRBJ1-1; a weak D match, TRBD1 (6 bases). V was cut by 0 bases and J by 1 base, with 12 bases left in between. The CDR3 consists of 16 residues. Looked up from germline, CDR1 is LGHNA and CDR2 is YSLEER. Here the CDR3 reads CASSQDLGGENTEAFF. Here the CDR3 DNA reads TGCGCCAGCAGCCAAGATCTGGGGGGCGAGAACACTGAAGCTTTCTTT.

The chain links TRBV30 to TRBJ2-3; perhaps TRBD1 as D (8 bases). CDR1 is GTSNPN and CDR2 is SVGIG in the germline V gene (reference sequence). With 3 bases removed from V and 2 bases from J, the gap between germline ends came to 15 bases. The CDR3 spans 15 residues. Here the CDR3 reads CAWSRGRGSTDTQYF. The CDR3 coding sequence is TGTGCCTGGAGCAGGGGGCGGGGGTCCACAGATACGCAGTATTTT.

The genes are TRBV18 and TRBJ2-5, with D tentatively TRBD1 (5 bases). With 3 bases removed from V and 2 bases from J, the gap between germline ends came to 16 bases. The CDR3 totals 16 residues. Per germline, CDR1 KGHSH and CDR2 LQKENI. Here the CDR3 reads CASSPSSGHFQETQYF. The CDR3 region has the DNA TGTGCCAGCTCACCCTCGTCCGGACACTTTCAAGAGACCCAGTACTTC. The full variable domain, rest sourced from reference TRBV18 and TRBJ2-5, is NAGVMQNPRHLVRRRGQEARLRCSPMKGHSHVYWYRQLPEEGLKFMVYLQKENIIDESGMPKERFSAEFPKEGPSILRIQQVVRGDSAAYFCASSPSSGHFQETQYFGPGTRLLVL.

The chain carries TRBV18 and TRBJ2-7; D is possibly TRBD1 (5 bases). V lost 3 bases, J lost 2 bases, and 11 bases lay in between. CDR3 length: 14 amino acids. Germline V gene data show CDR1 as KGHSH and CDR2 as LQKENI. The CDR3 sequence is CASSPRQRPYEQYF. In DNA form, the CDR3 reads TGTGCCAGCTCACCGCGACAGAGGCCCTACGAGCAGTACTTC.

This clone was picked up a small number of times. CDR3 loop: CASSGQTNSPLHF. The DNA of the CDR3 is TGTGCCAGCAGCGGACAGACTAATTCACCCCTCCACTTT. This chain joins TRBV7-2 and TRBJ1-6; tentatively, D is TRBD1 (6 bases). From germline, CDR1 is SGHTA and CDR2 FQGNSA. V shed 5 bases and J shed 6 bases, with 8 bases lying between them. The CDR3 contains 13 residues.

The gene calls are TRBV7-9 and TRBJ1-4; TRBD1 matches 9 bases. Per the germline V gene, CDR1 is SEHNR and CDR2 is FQNEAQ (reference sequence). The trim removed 3 bases at V and 8 bases at J, leaving 1 base unmatched. This CDR3 has 13 amino acids. As DNA, the CDR3 is TGTGCCAGCAGCTTGGGACAGGGCGAAAAACTGTTTTTT. It translates to CASSLGQGEKLFF. The variable domain in full, completed from reference TRBV7-9 and TRBJ1-4, reads DTGVSQNPRHKITKRGQNVTFRCDPISEHNRLYWYRQTLGQGPEFLTYFQNEAQLEKSRLLSDRFSAERPKGSFSTLEIQRTEQGDSAMYLCASSLGQGEKLFFGSGTQLSVL.

The V gene is TRBV25-1, the J gene TRBJ1-5; 9 bases are shared with TRBD1. The CDR3 is 14 residues long. Germline CDR1 and CDR2: MGHDK and SYGVNS. Trimming cost V 3 bases and J 6 bases; bases outside gene matches: 3. Here the CDR3 DNA reads TGTGCCAGCAGTGACAGGACAGGGGCTCAGCCCCAGCATTTT. This encodes CASSDRTGAQPQHF.

This chain connects TRBV5-4 to TRBJ2-7; no clear D. The germline gives CDR1 SGHNT, CDR2 YYREEE (reference sequence). V shed 2 bases and J shed 5 bases, with 17 bases lying between them. The CDR3 extends over 15 amino acids. CDR3 in DNA: TGTGCCAGCAGCTTTACTCTACCGGGTTTCGACGAGCAGTACTTC. Translating gives CASSFTLPGFDEQYF.

As to this clone: The same CDR3 can be traced to other DNA sequences in this sample. This chain links TRBV19 with TRBJ1-2; TRBD1 aligns across 8 bases. Losses at the gene ends were 5 bases for V and 6 bases for J; bases not matched to a gene: 2. Germline V lookup: CDR1 LNHDA, CDR2 SQIVND (reference sequence). This CDR3 has 12 amino acids. CDR3 bases: TGTGCCAGTAGTGACAGGGGAGATGGCTACACCTTC. Its translation: CASSDRGDGYTF.

The chain joins TRBV29-1 to TRBJ1-4, with 7 bases aligning to TRBD1. The CDR3 totals 13 residues. The germline CDR1 and CDR2 sequences are SQVTM and ANQGSEA. Germline trimming cut 3 bases from V and 5 bases from J; bases unmatched to any gene: 3. As DNA, the CDR3 is TGCAGCGTTGAGACAGGGTCGAATGAAAAACTGTTTTTT. Translation gives CSVETGSNEKLFF.

Notes on this clone: This specimen includes other DNA sequences encoding the same CDR3. The genes are TRBV19 and TRBJ1-2; D is ambiguous. CDR3 length equals 14 residues. The germline gives CDR1 LNHDA, CDR2 SQIVND (reference sequence). Trimming removed 6 bases from V and 6 bases from J, with 17 bases in between. CDR3 sequence reads: CASSPSGFTDGYTF. The CDR3 nucleotides are TGTGCCAGTAGCCCCTCGGGGTTCACAGATGGCTACACCTTC.

In its sample, this clone was seen a few times. V is TRBV29-1 and J is TRBJ1-2; maybe TRBD1 (5 bases). CDR1 is SQVTM, CDR2 ANQGSEA, per germline. The germline V and J ends were trimmed by 5 bases and 6 bases, with 10 bases remaining between them. CDR3 length: 11 residues. The CDR3 is CSVLEGDGYTF. DNA of the CDR3: TGCAGCGTTTTGGAAGGGGATGGCTACACCTTC.

The chain uses TRBV5-4 and TRBJ2-1, with a tentative D call TRBD2 (5 bases). V lost 5 bases and J 5 bases, leaving 14 bases between the germline ends. Germline assignment: CDR1 SGHNT and CDR2 YYREEE (reference sequence). This CDR3 is built from 14 residues. The CDR3 region has the DNA TGTGCCAGCAGTCTCGGACTGCAAGACAATGAGCAGTTCTTC. Encoded protein: CASSLGLQDNEQFF.

V usage is TRBV4-1 and J usage is TRBJ2-7; TRBD1 agrees at 7 bases. The CDR3 covers 16 residues. CDR1 and CDR2 from the germline V gene are MGHRA and YSYEKL. With 1 base clipped from V and 0 bases from J, the junction kept 6 bases outside the gene matches. In DNA, the CDR3 is TGCGCCAGCAGCCAAGTCGCCGGGGACAGCTCCTACGAGCAGTACTTC. Its protein product is CASSQVAGDSSYEQYF.

This chain joins TRBV7-8 and TRBJ2-3; D unclear. Trimming removed 4 bases from V and 6 bases from J, with 8 bases in between. The CDR3 is 12 amino acids. CDR1 is SGHVS, CDR2 FQNEAQ, per germline. The CDR3 protein is CASSSARDTQYF. The CDR3 nucleotides read TGTGCCAGCAGCTCAGCCCGTGATACGCAGTATTTT.

This chain links TRBV20-1 with TRBJ2-7; no reliable D call. The V gene's germline CDR1 is DFQATT and CDR2 SNEGSKA (reference sequence). Deletions cut 0 bases from V and 8 bases from J, with 8 bases between. The CDR3 runs 11 residues. This CDR3 reads CSARDGRQQYF. CDR3 bases: TGCAGTGCTAGAGATGGTAGACAGCAGTACTTC.

This clone was seen more than once but under ten times. This rearrangement joins TRBV10-2 to TRBJ1-2, with TRBD1 identical over 9 bases. J was trimmed by 7 bases and V by 2 bases; bases with no gene match: 5. The CDR3 has 14 residues. Looked up from germline, CDR1 is WSHSY and CDR2 is SAAADI. This CDR3 reads CASSEDRGWFGYTF. In nucleotides, the CDR3 is TGCGCCAGCAGTGAGGACAGGGGGTGGTTTGGCTACACCTTC.

The rearrangement links TRBV6-6 to TRBJ2-5, with 11 bases that match TRBD1. Germline trimming cut 6 bases from V and 3 bases from J; bases unmatched to any gene: 6. The CDR3 length is 15 residues. Per germline, CDR1 MNHNY and CDR2 SVGAGI (reference sequence). CDR3 amino acids: CASSPPGQGEETQYF. CDR3 nucleotide sequence: TGTGCCAGCAGCCCTCCGGGACAGGGGGAAGAGACCCAGTACTTC.

This clone has more than one count but fewer than ten. J is TRBJ1-4 and V is TRBV11-2; D is unclear. The V end lost 7 bases, the J end lost 8 bases, and 26 bases lay between the germline ends. The germline V gene encodes CDR1 SGHAT and CDR2 FQNNGV. This CDR3 comprises 17 residues. CDR3 nucleotides: TGTGCCAGCACCCAAACGGGCAGGCTCTATTCGGCAGAAAAACTGTTTTTT. Protein product: CASTQTGRLYSAEKLFF.

V usage is TRBV9 and J usage is TRBJ2-5; 7 bases are shared with TRBD2. The germline gives CDR1 SGDLS, CDR2 YYNGEE. Germline trimming cut 0 bases from V and 2 bases from J; bases unmatched to any gene: 7. This CDR3 is built from 16 residues. This CDR3 is CASSVGAGGGQETQYF. CDR3 nucleotides: TGTGCCAGCAGCGTAGGGGCGGGCGGGGGTCAAGAGACCCAGTACTTC.

The chain has TRBV7-9 and TRBJ1-1; 7 bases are a match to TRBD1. The V gene end was trimmed by 0 bases and the J gene end by 11 bases; junction bases not matched to a gene: 3. Germline-derived CDR1 and CDR2 are SEHNR and FQNEAQ (reference sequence). The length of the CDR3 is 12 residues. The DNA for the CDR3 is TGTGCCAGCAGCTTAGCCCAGGGGGGTGCTTTCTTT. Translated: CASSLAQGGAFF.

This chain joins TRBV6-5 and TRBJ1-1; the D is unclear. Trimming pared 0 bases from V and 7 bases from J, leaving 9 bases between. The germline gives CDR1 MNHEY, CDR2 SVGAGI. The CDR3 loop spans 13 amino acids. The DNA for the CDR3 is TGTGCCAGCAGTTACTCGAGTTTCAGTGAAGCTTTCTTT. Translated: CASSYSSFSEAFF.

This clone was observed once. V is TRBV6-1 and J is TRBJ2-7; TRBD1 agrees at 9 bases. V gave up 6 bases and J gave up 0 bases; unmatched junction bases: 6. From germline, CDR1 is MNHNS and CDR2 SASEGT. The CDR3 has 15 amino acids. The CDR3 bases are TGTGCCAGCAGGGGGACAGGGATTCCCTCCTACGAGCAGTACTTC. It yields the protein CASRGTGIPSYEQYF.